This T cell receptor beta chain appears in the sequencing data of a study of blood T cells in healthy people across ages. In the study overall: For every two T cells, template switching captured about one barcoded beta molecule. Study findings and constraints: Fewer expanded clones and more diversity marked long-lived versus aged donors.

A remark on this clonotype: Its antigen is currently unknown.

V shed 2 bases and J shed 3 bases, with 11 bases lying between them. Germline loops: CDR1 SGDLS, CDR2 YYNGEE. The CDR3 runs to 14 residues. Using a J-beta primer mix together with a sample-barcoded 5' primer, a second PCR was run for 7 to 11 cycles. Carrying 12 random nucleotides, a template-switch adaptor labeled each individual cDNA molecule. One entry per CDR3 protein, called by TCRdb with MiXCR from the 5' RACE reads. The data show 1 million to 1.2 million distinct CDR3 sequences, with approximately 38% seen just once and roughly 13% held by the top ten. The sample comprised blood. This sequence originates from a man aged 18 to 30 in good health. The V call is TRBV9, the J call TRBJ1-2; D not resolved. This chain's CDR3 is CASSVGWVDYGYTF. CDR3 DNA sequence: TGTGCCAGCAGCGTCGGATGGGTAGACTATGGCTACACCTTC.